A selection of T cell receptor beta chains follows, all from one sample in a study of blood T cell repertoires in COVID-19. TCRdb's table, derived via immunoSEQ multiplex PCR, lists solely in-frame clones and lacks some. This sample yields fewer than 120,000 clones, of which just over 75% are seen a single time; roughly 3.8% belongs to the top ten. Sequencing was performed on peripheral blood. The source is a woman aged 80 or over with acute or convalescent COVID-19. Each CDR3 is given with its conserved first and last residue.

CDR3 protein: CASSQLTVRLKEKLFF; CDR3 length: 16; V gene: TRBV4-1
CDR3 protein: CASRQGLGQPQHF; CDR3 length: 13; V gene: TRBV6-5
CDR3 protein: CASGLPGHTGELFF; CDR3 length: 14; V gene: TRBV2
CDR3 protein: CASSQDLSSGRFDEQFF; CDR3 length: 17; V gene: TRBV4-2
CDR3 protein: CASSYSPGTVPYEQYF; CDR3 length: 16; V gene: TRBV6-5
CDR3 protein: CASSQDPGSVFSSGSIDEQFF; CDR3 length: 21; V gene: TRBV4-2
CDR3 protein: CASRRDRRLTNTGELFF; CDR3 length: 17; V gene: TRBV10-2
CDR3 protein: CASSLRGAKNIQYF; CDR3 length: 14; V gene: TRBV3-1/TRBV3-2
CDR3 protein: CASSVGQNSNQPQHF; CDR3 length: 15; V gene: TRBV9
CDR3 protein: CASSYSSFGREASSYEQYF; CDR3 length: 19; V gene: TRBV6-2/TRBV6-3
CDR3 protein: CASSRGGEALHF; CDR3 length: 12; V gene: TRBV4-2
CDR3 protein: CASRGPDPPLYYGYTF; CDR3 length: 16; V gene: TRBV28
CDR3 protein: CASSGGLEFYEQYF; CDR3 length: 14; V gene: TRBV5-1
CDR3 protein: CSVLLGPEQFF; CDR3 length: 11; V gene: TRBV29-1
CDR3 protein: CASSFVGARNYGYTF; CDR3 length: 15; V gene: TRBV27
CDR3 protein: CASSSRASGVGETQYF; CDR3 length: 16; V gene: TRBV11-2
CDR3 protein: CASSKTSGGRADTQYF; CDR3 length: 16; V gene: TRBV13
CDR3 protein: CASSPYSREANYGYTF; CDR3 length: 16; V gene: TRBV18
CDR3 protein: CASSPPTGSDTQYF; CDR3 length: 14; V gene: TRBV18
CDR3 protein: CASSLAELYSWGQGATTGELFF; CDR3 length: 22; V gene: TRBV7-2
CDR3 protein: CASSREDRLYGYTF; CDR3 length: 14; V gene: TRBV7-9
CDR3 protein: CASSSTGFTQYF; CDR3 length: 12; V gene: TRBV12-3/TRBV12-4
CDR3 protein: CASSEGTGYGYTF; CDR3 length: 13; V gene: TRBV6-5
CDR3 protein: CASSAEGLAGGNEQFF; CDR3 length: 16; V gene: TRBV9
CDR3 protein: CASSYKGSTSLYGYTF; CDR3 length: 16; V gene: TRBV6-5
CDR3 protein: CASSYPDRVEQYF; CDR3 length: 13; V gene: TRBV6-5
CDR3 protein: CASSERGQGSEQYF; CDR3 length: 14; V gene: TRBV18
CDR3 protein: CASSLGDENIQYF; CDR3 length: 13; V gene: TRBV27
CDR3 protein: CASSPAGGFDEQYF; CDR3 length: 14; V gene: TRBV6-2/TRBV6-3
CDR3 protein: CASSYTGYSNQPQHF; CDR3 length: 15; V gene: TRBV28
CDR3 protein: CASSLSRNTEAFF; CDR3 length: 13; V gene: TRBV27
CDR3 protein: CASSKEVHRDVMGAFF; CDR3 length: 16; V gene: TRBV21-1
CDR3 protein: CASGFQETQYF; CDR3 length: 11; V gene: TRBV9
CDR3 protein: CASSQLRAGEQYF; CDR3 length: 13; V gene: TRBV3-1/TRBV3-2
CDR3 protein: CASSLGTSGGALETQYF; CDR3 length: 17; V gene: TRBV11-2
CDR3 protein: CASSSDRTTDTQYF; CDR3 length: 14; V gene: TRBV7-6
CDR3 protein: CSASLGAGGYTEAFF; CDR3 length: 15; V gene: TRBV20-1
CDR3 protein: CASGDIGSSYEQYF; CDR3 length: 14; V gene: TRBV5-1
CDR3 protein: CASSQDLSSGPTKNIQYF; CDR3 length: 18; V gene: TRBV4-3
CDR3 protein: CASSLTLSVNFATNEKLFF; CDR3 length: 19; V gene: TRBV7-2
CDR3 protein: CATLSSTVGTDTQYF; CDR3 length: 15; V gene: TRBV19
CDR3 protein: CASSLGQGNTEAFF; CDR3 length: 14; V gene: TRBV9
CDR3 protein: CASSPLRGIGYTF; CDR3 length: 13; V gene: TRBV12-3/TRBV12-4
CDR3 protein: CASREDRGLYNEQFF; CDR3 length: 15; V gene: TRBV27
CDR3 protein: CASSRGSSYNEQFF; CDR3 length: 14; V gene: TRBV6-2/TRBV6-3
CDR3 protein: CASSLVEVVDTEAFF; CDR3 length: 15; V gene: TRBV4-2